This T cell receptor (beta chain) was sequenced during a study of molecular identifiers for immune sequencing clone quantification. TCRdb re-called the PCR reads through MiXCR, storing one row per CDR3 protein. The sample carries about 68,000 distinct CDR3 sequences, roughly 20% recorded once. The V gene lost 5 bases and the J gene lost 10 bases, with 14 bases spanning the gap. This CDR3 has 12 amino acids. CDR1 and CDR2 from the germline V gene are SGHAT and FQDESV (reference sequence). Material: naive CD8+ T cells from blood, with Jurkat cell RNA spiked in. Stated subset: FACS-sorted CD8+CD4-CCR7+CD45RA+ naive T cells. The TCR comes from a human donor in good health. Some libraries in this study had Jurkat cell RNA spiked in. The chain has TRBV11-1 and TRBJ1-1, with D possibly being TRBD1 (5 bases). The CDR3 coding sequence is TGTGCCAGCAGCCTAGGGACCCTGGGAGCTTTCTTT. Encoded protein: CASSLGTLGAFF. The full variable domain, its missing parts supplied by reference TRBV11-1 and TRBJ1-1, is EAEVAQSPRYKITEKSQAVAFWCDPISGHATLYWYRQILGQGPELLVQFQDESVVDDSQLPKDRFSAERLKGVDSTLKIQPAELGDSAMYLCASSLGTLGAFFGQGTRLTVV.